A selection of T cell receptor beta chains follows, all from one sample in a study of T cells after yellow fever vaccination. TCRdb re-called the 5' RACE reads through MiXCR, storing one row per CDR3 protein. The table includes 60,000 to 75,000 distinct CDR3 sequences, approximately 7% detected once. The sequences come from CD8+ T cells sorted from PBMCs, collected roughly 45 days after the first yellow fever vaccination. The receptors were gathered from a man aged 18 to 35 who received the YFV17D yellow fever vaccine. Both conserved end residues are part of each CDR3. Fields, in order: J gene, D gene, clone size, V gene, CDR3 DNA, CDR3 protein. The D gene is left open where the match is weak. Where a row states a size, it is once, few, many or the class of an expanded clone; other rows omit it.

>TRBJ2-2|NA|few|TRBV10-3
TGTGCCATCAGCGGTGGACAGATAGCGAACACCGGGGAGCTGTTTTTT
CAISGGQIANTGELFF
>TRBJ2-2|NA|few|TRBV14
TGTGCCAGCAGCCAAGATGCCAGGGAGCTGTTTTTT
CASSQDARELFF
>TRBJ2-3|NA|few|TRBV3-1
TGTGCCAGCAGCCAAGTGGGTCAGGGGGGGGCCAGCGATACGCAGTATTTT
CASSQVGQGGASDTQYF
>TRBJ1-5|TRBD1|many|TRBV7-9
TGTGCCAGCAGCTTGGGACAGTCCAATCAGCCCCAGCATTTT
CASSLGQSNQPQHF
>TRBJ2-1|TRBD1|many|TRBV27
TGTGCCAGCAACAGGGGGCTCGCCTACAATGAGCAGTTCTTC
CASNRGLAYNEQFF
>TRBJ2-1|NA|few|TRBV28
TGTGCCAGCAGTCCGACACCTCCAGTAGGAGAGCAGTTCTTC
CASSPTPPVGEQFF
>TRBJ2-3|NA|many|TRBV4-3
TGCGCCAGCAGCCAAGAGGGGGTCGGGTTTACAGATACGCAGTATTTT
CASSQEGVGFTDTQYF
>TRBJ1-4|NA|many|TRBV11-2
TGTGCCAGCAGCTTAGAATGGGTGAATGAAAAACTGTTTTTT
CASSLEWVNEKLFF
>TRBJ2-3|NA|few|TRBV29-1
TGCAGCGTACTTTTAGATACGCAGTATTTT
CSVLLDTQYF
>TRBJ1-2|NA|many|TRBV7-9
TGTGCCAGCAGCCAGTGGGCAGTCCAGGGCTACACCTTC
CASSQWAVQGYTF
>TRBJ1-1|NA|many|TRBV6-5
TGTGCCAGCAGTTCAGGGGAAAGCACTGAAGCTTTCTTT
CASSSGESTEAFF
>TRBJ2-1|NA|many|TRBV11-1
TGTGCCAGCAGCTTGGGATGGACAGACTCAAGCTCCTACAATGAGCAGTTCTTC
CASSLGWTDSSSYNEQFF
>TRBJ2-5|TRBD2|NA|TRBV9
TGTGCCAGCAGCGTTGCCCCGGGGGGGGTCGAAGAGACCCAGTACTTC
CASSVAPGGVEETQYF
>TRBJ1-5|NA|NA|TRBV5-5
TGTGCCAGCAGCTTGGCGGGCGTGGTGCAGCCCCAGCATTTT
CASSLAGVVQPQHF
>TRBJ2-3|NA|few|TRBV27
TGTGCCAGCAGTTTGGCGGACAGGCCTCCGGGGGAGGCGCAGTATTTT
CASSLADRPPGEAQYF
>TRBJ2-6|NA|many|TRBV5-1
TGCGCCAGCAGCTTGGTTGGTGGTTCGGGGGTTGGGGCCAACGTCCTGACTTTC
CASSLVGGSGVGANVLTF
>TRBJ1-6|NA|few|TRBV27
TGTGCCAGCAGCTCCACCTTTCGGAGCTCCTATAATTCACCCCTCCACTTT
CASSSTFRSSYNSPLHF
>TRBJ2-5|TRBD2|NA|TRBV20-1
TGCAGTGCCGCCAGACTAGCGGATGTTCAAGAGACCCAGTACTTC
CSAARLADVQETQYF
>TRBJ1-2|NA|many|TRBV4-1
TGCGCCAGCAGCCACGCGGGAGGGGAGGATGGCTACACCTTC
CASSHAGGEDGYTF
>TRBJ2-2|TRBD1|many|TRBV7-9
TGTGCCAGCAGCCCAAGGACAGGGACGAACACCGGGGAGCTGTTTTTT
CASSPRTGTNTGELFF
>TRBJ2-3|NA|few|TRBV29-1
TGCAGCGCAGATACGCAGTATTTT
CSADTQYF
>TRBJ2-3|NA|many|TRBV12-5
TGTGCTAGTGGTTTACTGCGAGATACGCAGTATTTT
CASGLLRDTQYF
>TRBJ2-1|NA|many|TRBV3-1
TGTGCCAGCAGCCACGTGACTAGAATCGAAGAGCAGTTCTTC
CASSHVTRIEEQFF